The sequence of this T cell receptor beta chain was determined in a study of blood T cell repertoires in COVID-19. Produced via immunoSEQ multiplex PCR; TCRdb's table is partial and in-frame only. Of about 400,000 clones listed, 75% to 90% are singletons. The germline CDR1 and CDR2 sequences are SGDLS and YYNGEE. V gave up 0 bases and J gave up 12 bases; unmatched junction bases: 8. The CDR3 covers 16 residues. The sequence derives from a woman aged 55-70 years with COVID-19, enrolled during active disease. Material for sequencing was peripheral blood. The rearrangement uses TRBV9 and TRBJ2-1; 14 bases are shared with TRBD2. The DNA of the CDR3 is TGTGCCAGCAGCGTAGCTGGGACTAGCGGGGGTAGGGGGCAGTTCTTC. Translation: CASSVAGTSGGRGQFF.